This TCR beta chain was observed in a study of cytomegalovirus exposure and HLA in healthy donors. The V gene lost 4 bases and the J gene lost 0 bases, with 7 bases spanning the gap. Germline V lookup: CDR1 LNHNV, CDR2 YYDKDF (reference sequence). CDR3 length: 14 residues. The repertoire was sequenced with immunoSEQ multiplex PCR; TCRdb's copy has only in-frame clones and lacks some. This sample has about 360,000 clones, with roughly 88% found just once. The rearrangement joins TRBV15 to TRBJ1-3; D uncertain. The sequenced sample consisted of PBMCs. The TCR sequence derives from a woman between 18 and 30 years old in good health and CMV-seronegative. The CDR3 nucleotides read TGTGCCACCAGCAATCAATTCTCTGGAAACACCATATATTTT. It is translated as CATSNQFSGNTIYF.